The rows below give T cell receptor beta chains drawn from one sample of a study of T-cell memory formation after mild COVID-19. From the 5' RACE reads, TCRdb called clonotypes with MiXCR, one entry per CDR3 protein. The table shows 500,000 to 600,000 distinct CDR3 sequences, with about a sixth occurring only once. Sequenced: PBMCs or a T cell subset sorted from them (not recorded which). The receptors stem from an adult woman who had mild COVID-19 (a few samples of this study predate the infection). Cell type and time point are not known. CDR3s leave out the opening cysteine and the closing phenylalanine or tryptophan. The order of the fields is clone size, V gene, CDR3 protein. Clone sizes are given selectively: once, few, many, or a class where the clone is expanded.

many	TRBV20-1	SARQGRTDTQY
many	TRBV5-1	ASSLDSAYEQY
few	TRBV12-3/TRBV12-4	ASSHDHTDTQY
.	TRBV5-1	ASSFAASILAGGRLLTDTQY
.	TRBV11-2	ASSITGGHYEQY
few	TRBV20-1	SARETIEDTPYEQY
.	TRBV5-1	ASSFKRAWKNEQF
.	TRBV6-6	ASSFGQGTEAF
few	TRBV4-1	ASSHDPGTGESCEQY
few	TRBV7-2	ASRLGGVGLQETQY
few	TRBV12-3/TRBV12-4	ASSHLSGGGETQY
.	TRBV30	AWSAYPGGSAEAF
.	TRBV2	ASSAFGTGPSNEQF
many	TRBV7-8	ASSLFFYRETTQY
.	TRBV5-6	ASTGYAKGGKEF
few	TRBV15	ATSSALAGTGETQY
.	TRBV5-1	ASSLLRSMNTEAF
.	TRBV5-6	ASSLAGQGATEAF
.	TRBV12-3/TRBV12-4	ASSLGLLTGGLDGELF
.	TRBV29-1	SVERRGGADTQY
once	TRBV10-3	AMGYEQF
few	TRBV7-9	ASRPDGDNEQF
few	TRBV12-3/TRBV12-4	ASSWRGQPQH
.	TRBV20-1	SASRDTTDTQY
many	TRBV19	ASSIGTGKGDEQF
few	TRBV13	ASSETFEEGGTEAF
.	TRBV7-2	ASSLVTGPDTQY
few	TRBV21-1	ASSKVVGPLNQPQH
.	TRBV24-1	ATSDPGRSTDTQY
.	TRBV5-4	ASSLEPGSLKDTQY
.	TRBV11-2	ASSPRDRGDGYT
few	TRBV28	ASSRGSGRFDEQY
.	TRBV6-5	ASSYEGQGARGYT
few	TRBV4-1	ASSHLLAGVNANEQF
.	TRBV30	AWSVKTANTEAF
few	TRBV4-1	ASSQDSVVRTEAF
.	TRBV7-6	ASSSDRGRGNPYEQY
many	TRBV12-3/TRBV12-4	ASSLGQGAYNEQF
few	TRBV4-2	ASSQELARRFETYEQY
.	TRBV6-5	ASSQGGRAF
few	TRBV7-2	ASSLVGSTDYEQY
few	TRBV12-3/TRBV12-4	ASTPKVGANTDTQY